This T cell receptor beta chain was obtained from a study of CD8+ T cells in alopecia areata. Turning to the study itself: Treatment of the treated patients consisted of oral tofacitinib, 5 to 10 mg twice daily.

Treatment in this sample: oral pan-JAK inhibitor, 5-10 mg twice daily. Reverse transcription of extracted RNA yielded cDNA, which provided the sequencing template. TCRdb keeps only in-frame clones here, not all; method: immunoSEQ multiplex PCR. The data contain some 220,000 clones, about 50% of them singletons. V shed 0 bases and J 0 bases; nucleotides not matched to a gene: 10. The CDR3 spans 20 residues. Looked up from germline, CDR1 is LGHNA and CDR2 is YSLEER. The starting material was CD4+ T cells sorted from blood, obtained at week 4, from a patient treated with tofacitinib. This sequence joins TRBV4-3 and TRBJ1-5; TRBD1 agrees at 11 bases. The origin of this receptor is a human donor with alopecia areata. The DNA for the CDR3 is TGCGCCAGCAGCCAAGAATCCGGACAGGGGGCAGTCTGTAGCAATCAGCCCCAGCATTTT. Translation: CASSQESGQGAVCSNQPQHF.